This is a list of T cell receptor beta chains from one sample in a study of technical replicates of blood from a handful of donors. The method was immunoSEQ multiplex PCR; TCRdb's version includes in-frame clones alone and lacks a portion of them. This table holds around 80,000 clones, 93% found once. Sequencing was done on a sample of T cells isolated from PBMCs. These receptors were taken from a human donor in good health. The CDR3 runs from the conserved cysteine through the conserved F or W. Each record gives: J gene, clone size, D gene, V gene, CDR3 DNA, CDR3 protein. The D gene is left open where the match is weak. The size field is filled for only some rows; it gives once, few, many or a size class.

TRBJ2-1	NA	NA	TRBV9	TGTGCCAGCAGCGTAGAAGGGGGTTCATCGATCTTC	CASSVEGGSSIF
TRBJ2-3	NA	NA	TRBV2	TGTGCCAGCAGTGACTCTAGTTCAGATACGCAGTATTTT	CASSDSSSDTQYF
TRBJ2-2	NA	NA	TRBV6-5	TGTGCCAGCAGCAGGCAGGGGGGCACCGGGGAGCTGTTTTTT	CASSRQGGTGELFF
TRBJ2-2	NA	NA	TRBV27	TGTGCCAGCAGTCCGAGGACACTGAACACCGGGGAGCTGTTTTTT	CASSPRTLNTGELFF
TRBJ1-5	NA	TRBD1	TRBV2	TGTGCCAGCAGTTGGGACAGTCGGTATCAGCCCCAGCATTTT	CASSWDSRYQPQHF
TRBJ2-1	NA	TRBD2	TRBV11-3	TGTGCCAGCAGCCTACGGGGAGGGAATAGCGTCTACAATGAGCAGTTCTTC	CASSLRGGNSVYNEQFF
TRBJ2-1	NA	NA	TRBV6-1	TGTGCCAGCGTTTGGGGGGCTAGCGGCTACAATGAGCAGTTCTTC	CASVWGASGYNEQFF
TRBJ2-1	NA	NA	TRBV7-9	TGTGCCAGCAGCTTAAATCCCGCCGGCTCCTACAATGAGCAGTTCTTC	CASSLNPAGSYNEQFF
TRBJ1-2	NA	NA	TRBV5-1	TGCGCCAGCAGCTTCAGTCCCTCGGGGTATGGCTACACCTTC	CASSFSPSGYGYTF
TRBJ1-6	NA	TRBD1	TRBV9	TGTGCCAGCAGCGTAGGTCAGGGACAGACACCCCTCCACTTT	CASSVGQGQTPLHF
TRBJ2-5	NA	NA	TRBV11-2	TGTGCCAGCAGCTTAGGTGCAGGGTGGCAAGAGACCCAGTACTTC	CASSLGAGWQETQYF
TRBJ1-3	NA	NA	TRBV5-4	TGTGCCAGCAGCTCACCCCAGGAAGCAGGAAACACCATATATTTT	CASSSPQEAGNTIYF
TRBJ2-5	NA	TRBD2	TRBV11-2	TGTGCCAGCAGCTTTCCGCCGGGACTAGCGGGAGTTAGGCAAGAGACCCAGTACTTC	CASSFPPGLAGVRQETQYF
TRBJ2-5	few	TRBD1	TRBV28	TGTGCCAGCAGTTTATTCGGGACAGGGCAAGAGACCCAGTACTTC	CASSLFGTGQETQYF
TRBJ1-1	NA	NA	TRBV2	TGTGCCAGCGCCCGACAGATGAACACTGAAGCTTTCTTT	CASARQMNTEAFF
TRBJ2-1	NA	TRBD1	TRBV29-1	TGCAGCGGGCGCCGGGACAGGACCTACAATGAGCAGTTCTTC	CSGRRDRTYNEQFF
TRBJ2-5	NA	NA	TRBV7-8	TGTGCCAGCAGCCTATCGACAGCTAAAGAGACCCAGTACTTC	CASSLSTAKETQYF
TRBJ2-7	NA	TRBD2	TRBV28	TGTGCCAGCAGTAATACCGGGACTAGTTTGTACGAGCAGTACTTC	CASSNTGTSLYEQYF
TRBJ2-7	once	NA	TRBV7-2	TGTGCCAGCAGCCCAGGTGGAGGCGCCTACGAGCAGTACTTC	CASSPGGGAYEQYF
TRBJ2-2	NA	NA	TRBV10-1	TGCGCCAGCAGTAGTGACCTAGGGAACACCGGGGAGCTGTTTTTT	CASSSDLGNTGELFF
TRBJ2-5	NA	TRBD2	TRBV5-1	TGCGCCAGCAGCTTGGCCCGGACTAGCGGGAGGGCCGAAGAGACCCAGTACTTC	CASSLARTSGRAEETQYF
TRBJ1-5	NA	NA	TRBV4-1	TGCGCCAGCAGCCCCCCCGGTCAGCCCCAGCATTTT	CASSPPGQPQHF
TRBJ2-2	NA	NA	TRBV27	TGTGCCAGCAGACCCGAGGTAGCTAACACCGGGGAGCTGTTTTTT	CASRPEVANTGELFF
TRBJ1-1	NA	NA	TRBV29-1	TGCAGCGTGTTACAGGTTGTTAGCACTGAAGCTTTCTTT	CSVLQVVSTEAFF
TRBJ1-2	NA	NA	TRBV19	TGTGCCAGTACTACACTGTGGGGGGGAGAGGATGGCTACACCTTC	CASTTLWGGEDGYTF
TRBJ2-7	NA	TRBD1	TRBV5-4	TGTGCCAGCAGCTCGGTAGGGGGCTGGTACGAGCAGTACTTC	CASSSVGGWYEQYF
TRBJ2-3	NA	NA	TRBV13	TGTGCCAGCAGCGGCCTGAGGGCTAGCACAGATACGCAGTATTTT	CASSGLRASTDTQYF
TRBJ1-2	NA	NA	TRBV6-1	TGTGCCAGCAGCTGGACGTTAGGGGTGACGGGCTACACCTTC	CASSWTLGVTGYTF
TRBJ1-1	NA	NA	TRBV25-1	TGTGCCAGCAGTGACCCCGGAGGGGCTGAAGCTTTCTTT	CASSDPGGAEAFF
TRBJ2-1	once	TRBD2	TRBV4-2	TGTGCCAGCAGCCAAGGAAGCGGGAGGGTCAGCTCCTACAATGAGCAGTTCTTC	CASSQGSGRVSSYNEQFF